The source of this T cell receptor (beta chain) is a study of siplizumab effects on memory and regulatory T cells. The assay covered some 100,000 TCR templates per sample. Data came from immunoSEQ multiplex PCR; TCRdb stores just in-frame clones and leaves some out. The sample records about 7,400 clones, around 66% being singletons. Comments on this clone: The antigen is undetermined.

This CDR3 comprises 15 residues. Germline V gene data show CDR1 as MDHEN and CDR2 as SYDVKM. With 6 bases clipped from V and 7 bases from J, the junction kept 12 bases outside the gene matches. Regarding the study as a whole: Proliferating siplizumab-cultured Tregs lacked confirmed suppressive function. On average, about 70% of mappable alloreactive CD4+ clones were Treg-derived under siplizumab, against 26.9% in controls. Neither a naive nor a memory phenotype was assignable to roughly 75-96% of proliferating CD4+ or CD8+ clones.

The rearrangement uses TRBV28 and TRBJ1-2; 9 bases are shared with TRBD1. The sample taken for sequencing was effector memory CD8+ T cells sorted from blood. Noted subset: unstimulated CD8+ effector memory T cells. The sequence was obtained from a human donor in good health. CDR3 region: CASRPLTGGLSGYTF. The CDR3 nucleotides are TGTGCCAGCAGGCCTCTAACAGGGGGCCTGAGTGGCTACACCTTC.